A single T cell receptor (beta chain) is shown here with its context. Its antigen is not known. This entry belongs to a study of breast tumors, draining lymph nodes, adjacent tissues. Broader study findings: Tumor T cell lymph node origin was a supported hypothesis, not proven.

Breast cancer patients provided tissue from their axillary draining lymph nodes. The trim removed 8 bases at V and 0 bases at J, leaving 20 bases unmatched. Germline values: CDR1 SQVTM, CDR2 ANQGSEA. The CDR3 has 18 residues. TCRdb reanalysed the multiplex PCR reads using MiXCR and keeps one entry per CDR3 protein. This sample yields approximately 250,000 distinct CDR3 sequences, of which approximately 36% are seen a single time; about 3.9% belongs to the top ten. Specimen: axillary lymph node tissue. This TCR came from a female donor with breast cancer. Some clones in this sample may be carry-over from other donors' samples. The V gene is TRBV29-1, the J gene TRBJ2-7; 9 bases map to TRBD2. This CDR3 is CSLPTGRSREGLSYEQYF. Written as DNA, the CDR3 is TGCAGCTTGCCCACCGGACGCTCGCGGGAGGGCCTCTCCTACGAGCAGTACTTC.